This T cell receptor beta chain was sequenced in a study of blood T cell repertoires in COVID-19. Looking at the study overall: The cDNA or gDNA used as material had been derived from T cells, B-cell-depleted T cells, or PBMCs.

Enrollees, roughly 18 to 89 years old, lived in 20 to 25 US areas. Symptom resolution, clearance, or two negative PCRs marked the recovered donors of Cohort 3. There are 14 residues in the CDR3. The junction had 4 bases not matched to a gene; V was cut back by 3 bases and J by 4 bases. Germline lookup yields CDR1 LNHNV and CDR2 YYDKDF (reference sequence). As handled by the study authors: Estimation of nucleated cell counts relied on the amplification of reference gene primers. Measured with immunoSEQ multiplex PCR; TCRdb has only the in-frame clones, and not every one. V and J calls and clone size follow that table, whereas D and trimming were derived from the DNA. This repertoire shows roughly 140,000 clones, about 80% found once; its top ten account for about 7.7%.

The chain employs TRBV15 and TRBJ2-3, with 7 bases matching TRBD1. The sample taken for sequencing was PBMCs or T cells enriched from blood (not recorded which). The receptor comes from a man aged 50-59 years who had recovered from COVID-19. CDR3 DNA sequence: TGTGCCACCAGCAGGGACAGGTCCGCAGATACGCAGTATTTT. Translated: CATSRDRSADTQYF.